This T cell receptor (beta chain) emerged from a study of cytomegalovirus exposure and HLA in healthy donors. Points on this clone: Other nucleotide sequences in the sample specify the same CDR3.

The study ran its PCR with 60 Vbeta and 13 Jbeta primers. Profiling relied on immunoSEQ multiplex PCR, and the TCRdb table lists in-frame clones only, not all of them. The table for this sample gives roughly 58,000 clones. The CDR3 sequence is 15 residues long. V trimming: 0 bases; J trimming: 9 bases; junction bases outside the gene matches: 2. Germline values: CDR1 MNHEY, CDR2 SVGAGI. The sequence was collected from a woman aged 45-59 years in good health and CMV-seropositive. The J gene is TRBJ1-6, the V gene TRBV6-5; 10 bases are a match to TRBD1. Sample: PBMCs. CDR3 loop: CASSYSTGGGSPLHF. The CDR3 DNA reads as TGTGCCAGCAGTTACTCGACAGGGGGCGGTTCACCCCTCCACTTT.